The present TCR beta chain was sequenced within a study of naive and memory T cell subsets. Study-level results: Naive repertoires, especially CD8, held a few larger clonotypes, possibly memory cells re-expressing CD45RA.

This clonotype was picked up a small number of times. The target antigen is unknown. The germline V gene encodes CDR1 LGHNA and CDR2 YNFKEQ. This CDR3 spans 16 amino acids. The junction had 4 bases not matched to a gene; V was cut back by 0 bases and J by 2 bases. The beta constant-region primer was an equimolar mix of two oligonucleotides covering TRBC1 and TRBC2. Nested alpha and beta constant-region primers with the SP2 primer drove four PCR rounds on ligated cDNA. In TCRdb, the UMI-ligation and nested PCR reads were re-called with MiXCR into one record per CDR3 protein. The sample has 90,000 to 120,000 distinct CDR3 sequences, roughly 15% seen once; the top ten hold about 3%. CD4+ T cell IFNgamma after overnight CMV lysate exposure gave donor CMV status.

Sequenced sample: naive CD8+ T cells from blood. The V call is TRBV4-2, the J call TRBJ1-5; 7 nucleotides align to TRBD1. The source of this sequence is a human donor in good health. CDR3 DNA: TGTGCCAGCAGCCAAGAGCAGGGGGTTGGCAATCAGCCCCAGCATTTT. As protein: CASSQEQGVGNQPQHF.